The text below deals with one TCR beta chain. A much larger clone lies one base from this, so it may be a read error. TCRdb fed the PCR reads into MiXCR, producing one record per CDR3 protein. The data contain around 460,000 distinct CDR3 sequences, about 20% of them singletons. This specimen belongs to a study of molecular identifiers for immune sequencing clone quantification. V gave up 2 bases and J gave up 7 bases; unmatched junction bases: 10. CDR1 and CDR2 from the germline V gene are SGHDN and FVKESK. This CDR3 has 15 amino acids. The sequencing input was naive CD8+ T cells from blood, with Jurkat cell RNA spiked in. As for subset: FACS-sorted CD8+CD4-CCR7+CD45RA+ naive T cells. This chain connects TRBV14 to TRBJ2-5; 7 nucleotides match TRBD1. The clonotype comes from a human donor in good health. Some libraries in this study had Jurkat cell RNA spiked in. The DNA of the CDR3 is TGTGCCAGCAGCCAATGGGACAGTGCCGCCGCGACCCAGTACTTC. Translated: CASSQWDSAAATQYF. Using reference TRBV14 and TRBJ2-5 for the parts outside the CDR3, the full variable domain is EAGVTQFPSHSVIEKGQTVTLRCDPISGHDNLYWYRRVMGKEIKFLLHFVKESKQDESGMPNNRFLAERTGGTYSTLKVQPAELEDSGVYFCASSQWDSAAATQYFGPGTRLLVL.